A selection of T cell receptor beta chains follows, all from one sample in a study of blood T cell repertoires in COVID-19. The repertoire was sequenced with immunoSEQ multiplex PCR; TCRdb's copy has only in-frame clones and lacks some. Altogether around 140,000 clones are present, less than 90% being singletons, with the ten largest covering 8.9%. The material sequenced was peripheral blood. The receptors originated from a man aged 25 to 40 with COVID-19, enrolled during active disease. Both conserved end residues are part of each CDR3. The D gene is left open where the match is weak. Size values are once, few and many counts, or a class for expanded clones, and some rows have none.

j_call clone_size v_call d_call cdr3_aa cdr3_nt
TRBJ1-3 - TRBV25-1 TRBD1 CASSDRPAGNTIYF TGTGCCAGCTCGGACAGGCCGGCTGGAAACACCATATATTTT
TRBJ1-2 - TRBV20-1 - CSVSRTLSYTF TGCAGTGTCTCCCGGACTCTGAGCTACACCTTC
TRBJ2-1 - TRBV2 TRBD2 CASSLLAGGYNEQFF TGTGCCAGCAGTTTACTAGCGGGAGGATACAATGAGCAGTTCTTC
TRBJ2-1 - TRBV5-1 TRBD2 CASRSTSGVSYNEQFF TGCGCCAGCAGAAGTACTAGCGGGGTTTCCTACAATGAGCAGTTCTTC
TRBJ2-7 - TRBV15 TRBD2 CATSRDFGKRDYEQYF TGTGCCACCAGCAGAGATTTTGGTAAGCGGGACTACGAGCAGTACTTC
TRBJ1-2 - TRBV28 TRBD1 CASRTGGNYGYTF TGTGCCAGCAGGACAGGGGGCAACTATGGCTACACCTTC
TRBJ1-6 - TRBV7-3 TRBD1 CASSPDRALPLHF TGTGCCAGCAGCCCGGACAGGGCCCTACCCCTCCACTTT
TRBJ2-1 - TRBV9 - CASSVEGASNNEQFF TGTGCCAGCAGCGTAGAGGGAGCGTCAAACAATGAGCAGTTCTTC
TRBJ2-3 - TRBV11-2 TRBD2 CASSLTSGSSSTDTQYF TGTGCCAGCAGCTTAACTAGCGGGAGCTCTAGCACAGATACGCAGTATTTT
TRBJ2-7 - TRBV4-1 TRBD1 CASSHGQGSYEQYF TGCGCCAGCAGCCACGGACAGGGGTCCTACGAGCAGTACTTC
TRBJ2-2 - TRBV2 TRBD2 CASSERGGRGTGELFF TGTGCCAGCAGTGAAAGGGGCGGGAGAGGGACCGGGGAGCTGTTTTTT
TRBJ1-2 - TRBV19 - CASSAYDSYYGYTF TGTGCCAGTAGTGCTTACGACAGCTACTATGGCTACACCTTC
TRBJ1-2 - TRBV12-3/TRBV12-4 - CASSHPGNYGYTF TGTGCCAGCAGTCACCCGGGGAACTATGGCTACACCTTC
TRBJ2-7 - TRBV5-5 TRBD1 CASSLTGVQAVEQYF TGTGCCAGCAGCTTGACAGGGGTACAAGCGGTCGAGCAGTACTTC
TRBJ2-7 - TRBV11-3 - CASSLSGAEQYF TGTGCCAGCAGCTTATCAGGGGCCGAGCAGTACTTC
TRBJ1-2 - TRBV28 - CASSPRDKDSYTF TGTGCCAGCAGTCCCCGGGACAAGGATAGCTACACCTTC
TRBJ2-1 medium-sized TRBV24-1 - CATSDFSRSSEQFF TGTGCCACCAGTGATTTTTCCAGGTCGAGTGAGCAGTTCTTC
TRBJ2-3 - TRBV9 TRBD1 CASSYGTVSTDTQYF TGTGCCAGCAGCTACGGGACAGTCAGCACAGATACGCAGTATTTT
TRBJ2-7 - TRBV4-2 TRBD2 CASSQDHSGVLYEQYF TGTGCCAGCAGCCAAGATCACAGCGGGGTACTCTACGAGCAGTACTTC
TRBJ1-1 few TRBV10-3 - CAISARNTEAFF TGTGCCATCAGTGCCAGGAACACTGAAGCTTTCTTT
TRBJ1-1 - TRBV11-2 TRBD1 CASSLSPGTGNTEAFF TGTGCCAGCAGCTTAAGTCCCGGGACAGGGAACACTGAAGCTTTCTTT
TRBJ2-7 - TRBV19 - CASSLVVIPTREQYF TGTGCCAGTAGCCTCGTGGTGATCCCTACTAGGGAGCAGTACTTC
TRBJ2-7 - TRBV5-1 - CASSPEPAPEQYF TGCGCCAGCAGCCCTGAGCCTGCCCCCGAGCAGTACTTC
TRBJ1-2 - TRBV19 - CASNGGVNGYTF TGTGCCAGTAACGGGGGGGTGAATGGCTACACCTTC
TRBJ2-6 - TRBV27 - CASSFEGAGANVLTF TGTGCCAGCAGTTTTGAGGGAGCCGGGGCCAACGTCCTGACTTTC
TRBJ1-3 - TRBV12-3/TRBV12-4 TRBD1 CASRGTGHTIYF TGTGCCAGCAGGGGGACAGGGCACACCATATATTTT
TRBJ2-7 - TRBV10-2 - CASLQGQDPYEQYF TGCGCCAGCTTGCAGGGACAAGACCCCTACGAGCAGTACTTC
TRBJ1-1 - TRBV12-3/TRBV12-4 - CASPSGLAAFF TGTGCCAGCCCCTCCGGACTGGCCGCTTTCTTT
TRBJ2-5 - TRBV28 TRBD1 CASSSSDRAGETQYF TGTGCCAGCAGTTCATCGGACAGGGCGGGAGAGACCCAGTACTTC
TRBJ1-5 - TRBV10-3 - CAISESPVGNQPQHF TGTGCCATCAGTGAGTCCCCGGTCGGCAATCAGCCCCAGCATTTT
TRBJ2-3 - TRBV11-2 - CASSLGGAGDTQYF TGTGCCAGCAGCTTAGGCGGGGCGGGAGATACGCAGTATTTT
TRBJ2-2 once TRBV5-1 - CASSLEGRVSGELFF TGCGCCAGCAGCTTGGAGGGCAGGGTCTCCGGGGAGCTGTTTTTT
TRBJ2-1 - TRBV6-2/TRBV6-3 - CASSYSIGEQFF TGTGCCAGCAGTTACTCGATCGGTGAGCAGTTCTTC
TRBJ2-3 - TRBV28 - CASSSPLPTQYF TGTGCCAGCAGTTCCCCACTGCCTACGCAGTATTTT
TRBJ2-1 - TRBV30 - CAWSTNAYNEQFF TGTGCCTGGAGCACAAACGCCTACAATGAGCAGTTCTTC
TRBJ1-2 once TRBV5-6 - CASSLLGEGEGGYTF TGTGCCAGCAGCCTTCTCGGGGAAGGGGAGGGTGGCTACACCTTC
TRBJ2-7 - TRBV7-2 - CASSPPGTYEQYF TGTGCCAGCAGCCCACCGGGGACCTACGAGCAGTACTTC